A selection of T cell receptor beta chains follows, all from one sample in a study of post-analysis software for immune sequencing data. TCRdb passed the PCR reads through MiXCR, listing each CDR3 protein once. Of 650,000 to 850,000 distinct CDR3 sequences in the sample, about 43% were seen once. What was sequenced was blood. The receptors derive from a girl aged 10-17 years with multiple sclerosis. The CDR3 runs from the conserved cysteine through the conserved F or W. The D gene is left open where the match is weak. Part of the rows lack a size; the others show once, few, many or a class for expanded clones.

size	V	D	J	CDR3	DNA
NA	TRBV6-5	TRBD2	TRBJ2-1	CASSPAPSGSINEQFF	TGTGCCAGCAGTCCTGCGCCCAGCGGGAGTATCAATGAGCAGTTCTTC
few	TRBV10-3	TRBD2	TRBJ2-1	CASQTSGVYNEQFF	TGTGCCAGCCAGACTAGCGGGGTATACAATGAGCAGTTCTTC
NA	TRBV7-3	NA	TRBJ1-2	CASSLSSGDYGYTF	TGTGCCAGCAGCTTAAGTTCTGGGGACTATGGCTACACCTTC
NA	TRBV27	NA	TRBJ2-6	CASSSPSISGANVLTF	TGTGCCAGCAGTTCCCCCAGTATCTCTGGGGCCAACGTCCTGACTTTC
few	TRBV3-1	TRBD2	TRBJ2-7	CASSQFSRGSGSIEQYF	TGTGCCAGCAGCCAATTTTCTCGCGGGAGCGGTAGTATCGAGCAGTACTTC
few	TRBV3-1	NA	TRBJ2-4	CASSQVPGEGRGNIQYF	TGTGCCAGCAGCCAAGTCCCAGGGGAGGGCAGGGGGAACATTCAGTACTTC
NA	TRBV4-3	NA	TRBJ2-1	CASSLTPPGYNEQFF	TGCGCCAGCAGCCTGACTCCTCCCGGCTACAATGAGCAGTTCTTC
many	TRBV11-2	NA	TRBJ2-5	CASSLGPETQYF	TGTGCCAGCAGTCTAGGGCCGGAGACCCAGTACTTC
NA	TRBV7-3	NA	TRBJ1-4	CASRPLGSFKGEKLFF	TGTGCCAGCAGGCCCCTCGGCTCATTTAAAGGGGAAAAACTGTTTTTT
NA	TRBV7-3	NA	TRBJ2-3	CASSPEGRADTQYF	TGTGCCAGCAGCCCGGAGGGCCGGGCAGATACGCAGTATTTT
few	TRBV28	TRBD2	TRBJ2-5	CASSSGLAGPPETQYF	TGTGCCAGCAGTTCCGGACTAGCGGGACCCCCCGAGACCCAGTACTTC
NA	TRBV7-3	NA	TRBJ2-6	CASSPHPSGANVLTF	TGTGCCAGCAGCCCCCATCCCTCTGGGGCCAACGTCCTGACTTTC
NA	TRBV29-1	TRBD2	TRBJ2-7	CSALLAGEAYEQYF	TGCAGCGCTTTACTAGCGGGAGAAGCGTACGAGCAGTACTTC
few	TRBV20-1	TRBD2	TRBJ2-7	CSARYPLAGTYEQYF	TGCAGTGCTAGGTACCCACTAGCGGGGACCTACGAGCAGTACTTC
NA	TRBV9	NA	TRBJ1-6	CASSGGGSSYNSPLHF	TGTGCCAGCAGCGGGGGAGGGAGCTCCTATAATTCACCCCTCCACTTT
NA	TRBV7-3	NA	TRBJ2-1	CAGSFRPSGILNEQFF	TGTGCCGGCAGCTTCCGGCCCTCGGGAATTCTCAATGAGCAGTTCTTC
once	TRBV6-5	NA	TRBJ1-1	CASSYLTVRENTEAFF	TGTGCCAGCAGTTACTTAACGGTCCGAGAGAACACTGAAGCTTTCTTT
few	TRBV20-1	TRBD2	TRBJ2-1	CSARHRGSGRPSYNEQFF	TGCAGTGCACGCCACCGGGGTAGCGGGAGGCCATCCTACAATGAGCAGTTCTTC
NA	TRBV12-3/TRBV12-4	TRBD2	TRBJ2-1	CASSSHRLAGGYNEQFF	TGTGCCAGCAGTTCTCACCGACTAGCGGGGGGCTACAATGAGCAGTTCTTC
many	TRBV7-7	NA	TRBJ2-3	CASSLDQADTQYF	TGTGCTAGCAGCTTAGACCAGGCAGATACGCAGTATTTT
few	TRBV7-2	NA	TRBJ2-3	CASSRRDTQYF	TGTGCCAGCAGCCGCAGGGATACGCAGTATTTT
NA	TRBV20-1	NA	TRBJ2-3	CSGPRRSDTQYF	TGCAGTGGGCCGAGGAGGAGCGATACGCAGTATTTT
NA	TRBV9	TRBD1	TRBJ1-1	CASSVGQGLTEAFF	TGTGCCAGCAGCGTAGGACAGGGGTTAACTGAAGCTTTCTTT
NA	TRBV5-1	NA	TRBJ1-1	CASSGTGLRHTEAFF	TGCGCCAGCAGCGGGACCGGGCTACGCCACACTGAAGCTTTCTTT
NA	TRBV29-1	TRBD1	TRBJ2-7	CSVEGGQGLYEQYF	TGCAGCGTTGAAGGGGGACAGGGTCTCTACGAGCAGTACTTC
NA	TRBV12-3/TRBV12-4	NA	TRBJ2-2	CASSSRPGERFF	TGTGCCAGCAGCTCCAGACCCGGGGAGCGGTTTTTT
once	TRBV5-1	TRBD1	TRBJ2-1	CASSLEGLGPQGESYNEQFF	TGCGCCAGCAGCTTGGAGGGGTTAGGACCTCAGGGGGAGTCCTACAATGAGCAGTTCTTC
NA	TRBV20-1	NA	TRBJ2-1	CSALGLVDEQFF	TGCAGTGCCCTGGGTCTAGTGGATGAGCAGTTCTTC
NA	TRBV5-1	TRBD1	TRBJ2-7	CASSLTGTGNYEQYF	TGCGCCAGCAGCTTAACCGGGACAGGGAATTACGAGCAGTACTTC
NA	TRBV7-2	TRBD2	TRBJ2-5	CASSFSSGSNTGRETQYF	TGTGCCAGCAGCTTTTCTAGCGGGAGTAATACCGGACGAGAGACCCAGTACTTC
NA	TRBV5-1	TRBD1	TRBJ2-7	CASSLGQGAYYEQYF	TGCGCCAGCAGCTTGGGGCAGGGGGCCTACTACGAGCAGTACTTC
NA	TRBV30	NA	TRBJ2-1	CAWSESNNEQFF	TGTGCCTGGAGTGAATCTAATAATGAGCAGTTCTTC
once	TRBV6-6	TRBD1	TRBJ2-6	CATGTTGLRANVLTF	TGTGCCACCGGAACGACAGGGTTGAGGGCCAACGTCCTGACTTTC
NA	TRBV20-1	NA	TRBJ2-5	CSARDQGGKQYF	TGCAGTGCTAGAGACCAAGGCGGGAAGCAGTACTTC
once	TRBV7-8	TRBD1	TRBJ2-7	CASSLRDRGNNEQYF	TGTGCCAGCAGCTTAAGGGACAGGGGAAACAATGAGCAGTACTTC
many	TRBV5-1	NA	TRBJ2-1	CASSLGTVSYNEQFF	TGCGCCAGCAGCTTGGGCACTGTCTCCTACAATGAGCAGTTCTTC
NA	TRBV5-1	TRBD2	TRBJ2-3	CASSLLNIAGRTDTQYF	TGCGCCAGCAGCCTATTGAATATAGCGGGGCGCACAGATACGCAGTATTTT
NA	TRBV5-1	NA	TRBJ1-2	CASSRDMIDGYTF	TGCGCCAGCAGCCGGGACATGATTGATGGCTACACCTTC
NA	TRBV29-1	NA	TRBJ2-1	CSGGRAGAGNEQFF	TGCAGCGGGGGACGTGCGGGCGCCGGGAATGAGCAGTTCTTC
NA	TRBV12-3/TRBV12-4	NA	TRBJ2-5	CASSTRMETQYF	TGTGCCAGCAGTACCCGAATGGAGACCCAGTACTTC
NA	TRBV6-2/TRBV6-3	NA	TRBJ2-1	CASSSRVGPYKQFF	TGTGCCAGTTCTTCTCGGGTGGGGCCCTATAAGCAGTTCTTC
NA	TRBV5-6	NA	TRBJ2-7	CASSLWVREFYEQYF	TGTGCCAGCAGCTTGTGGGTCAGGGAGTTCTACGAGCAGTACTTC